Presented here are 6 T cell receptor beta chains from one specimen sequenced in a study of cytomegalovirus exposure and HLA in healthy donors. The primer mix had 60 Vbeta and 13 Jbeta primers. The protocol was immunoSEQ multiplex PCR, while the TCRdb copy is restricted to in-frame clones and leaves out a portion. There are about 160,000 clones in the sample; approximately 79% occur only once, and roughly 1.9% lies in the top ten. Sequencing input: PBMCs. The receptors derive from a man aged 35-49 years in good health and CMV-seronegative.

Only a few counts were recorded for this clone. The rearrangement uses TRBV5-1 and TRBJ2-2; D is possibly TRBD2 (5 bases). The CDR3 length is 15 residues. Germline CDR1 SGHRS, CDR2 YFSETQ. V was cut by 4 bases and J by 1 base, with 11 bases left in between. The chain's CDR3 is CASSEGGGNTGELFF. The DNA of the CDR3 is TGCGCCAGCAGCGAGGGTGGAGGGAACACCGGGGAGCTGTTTTTT.

The J gene is TRBJ1-2, the V gene TRBV4-2; 8 bases agree with TRBD1. The CDR3 totals 16 residues. Trimming took 2 bases from V and 8 from J; bases not matched to a gene: 13. Germline V gene data show CDR1 as LGHNA and CDR2 as YNFKEQ. CDR3 sequence: CASSQQGQGALGGYTF. CDR3 bases: TGTGCCAGCAGCCAACAGGGTCAGGGGGCATTGGGGGGCTACACCTTC.

The J gene is TRBJ2-1, the V gene TRBV11-2, with 7 nucleotides matching TRBD2. Germline-derived CDR1 and CDR2 are SGHAT and FQNNGV. V was clipped by 5 bases and J by 10 bases; unmatched bases: 8. CDR3 length: 13 residues. The CDR3 loop is CASSPLTSREQFF. The CDR3 DNA follows: TGTGCCAGCAGCCCGTTGACTAGCCGCGAGCAGTTCTTC.

The chain joins TRBV7-9 to TRBJ1-4; 8 nucleotides align to TRBD1. V was clipped by 5 bases and J by 8 bases; unmatched bases: 10. This CDR3 spans 15 amino acids. CDR1 is SEHNR and CDR2 is FQNEAQ in the germline V gene (reference sequence). The chain's CDR3 is CASSDQTGGEEKLFF. CDR3 DNA sequence: TGTGCCAGCAGCGACCAAACAGGGGGTGAGGAAAAACTGTTTTTT.

The gene calls are TRBV21-1 and TRBJ2-6; whether TRBD2, the table's D call, matches the DNA was not checked. TRBV21-1 is a known pseudogene. The CDR3 has 19 amino acids. DNA of the CDR3: TGTGCCAGCAGCAAAGGATCCGGGACTGAAAAACTTGGGGCCAACGTCCTGACTTTC. Its protein is CASSKGSGTEKLGANVLTF.

This clone was seen more than once but under ten times. This chain connects TRBV7-8 to TRBJ2-5; 7 positions match TRBD1. Germline CDR1 reads SGHVS; CDR2 reads FQNEAQ. Unmatched junction bases numbered 10, after V lost 2 bases and J lost 1 base. The length of the CDR3 is 17 residues. DNA of the CDR3: TGTGCCAGCAGCTTAAGGGGGCCCCCAGGGATCCAAGAGACCCAGTACTTC. Translation: CASSLRGPPGIQETQYF.